What follows is one T cell receptor beta chain and its context. V shed 2 bases and J shed 0 bases, with 6 bases lying between them. The CDR3 runs 15 residues. From germline, CDR1 is SGHRS and CDR2 YFSETQ. HTBI primers from iRepertoire and Arm-PCR of CDR3 regions yielded the TCR beta libraries. TCRdb recomputed calls from the multiplex PCR reads with MiXCR, one row per CDR3 protein. Of 450,000 to 650,000 distinct CDR3 sequences listed, around 15% are singletons. Time point meaning: newly diagnosed GD, antithyroid drugs for less than 3 months. The TCR library was prepared using RNA isolated from PBMCs. This entry is derived from a study of regulatory T cells in long-lasting Graves disease. A further study also used this sample, focusing on T cells in Graves' hyperthyroidism and ophthalmopathy.

The sequences come from peripheral blood mononuclear cells (PBMCs), collected at new diagnosis, from a patient treated with antithyroid drugs. This TCR derives from a woman between 40 and 65 years old with Graves disease. The chain recombines TRBV5-1 with TRBJ1-6; D not resolved. CDR3 amino acids: CASSLTYSYNSPLHF. In DNA form, the CDR3 reads TGCGCCAGCAGCTTAACCTACTCCTATAATTCACCCCTCCACTTT.